Listed below are T cell receptor beta chains from one sample, sequenced in a study of Graves' ophthalmopathy and Graves' hyperthyroidism. TCRdb independently ran MiXCR on the multiplex PCR reads; one entry per CDR3 protein. The data hold just over 400,000 distinct CDR3 sequences, with roughly 21% observed a single time. Sample: peripheral blood. The receptors stem from a woman aged 18-35 years with stable Graves' hyperthyroidism. Each CDR3 is given with its conserved first and last residue. Each record gives: clone size, D gene, J gene, V gene, CDR3 DNA, CDR3 protein. The D gene is left open where the match is weak. A clone size is listed for some rows: how often the clone was seen (once, few, many), or a class if it is expanded.

many	.	TRBJ1-1	TRBV6-5	TGTGCCAGCAGTTACTCGGGGGAGGGGGACACTGAAGCTTTCTTT	CASSYSGEGDTEAFF
many	.	TRBJ1-2	TRBV19	TGTGCCAGTATAAAGCGGGCCGGGATTCACTATGGCTACACCTTC	CASIKRAGIHYGYTF
many	TRBD1	TRBJ2-5	TRBV7-9	TGTGCCAGCAGCTCGGGACAGGATACTCAAGAGACCCAGTACTTC	CASSSGQDTQETQYF
many	TRBD1	TRBJ2-7	TRBV10-3	TGTGCCATCGGGACAGGGGCCGCCTACGAGCAGTACTTC	CAIGTGAAYEQYF
many	.	TRBJ1-3	TRBV28	TGTGCCAGCAGTCCAGCCCAGGGCGCCGGAAACACCATATATTTT	CASSPAQGAGNTIYF
many	.	TRBJ2-3	TRBV15	TGTGCCACCAGCAGAGATCGAGACCGAGGCACAGATACGCAGTATTTT	CATSRDRDRGTDTQYF
.	.	TRBJ1-1	TRBV7-9	TGTGCCAGCAGCATCGTACTCACCACTGAAGCTTTCTTT	CASSIVLTTEAFF
many	TRBD2	TRBJ2-5	TRBV7-2	TGTGCCAGCAGCCCTCCGGGACTAGGGGTAGAGACCCAGTACTTC	CASSPPGLGVETQYF
.	.	TRBJ2-7	TRBV6-5	TGTGCCAGCAGTTACTCGTCCGGTCCAGCATACGAGCAGTACTTC	CASSYSSGPAYEQYF
.	TRBD1	TRBJ2-7	TRBV7-2	TGTGCCAGCAGCTCACAGGGGACAGCCTCCTACGAGCAGTACTTC	CASSSQGTASYEQYF
.	.	TRBJ1-2	TRBV30	TGTGCCTGCACCCAATTAGGCCGGGGGAAGGGCTACACCTTC	CACTQLGRGKGYTF
few	.	TRBJ2-5	TRBV7-2	TGTGCCAGCAGCCCACTCGGAGGGGAAGAGACCCAGTACTTC	CASSPLGGEETQYF
many	TRBD2	TRBJ2-5	TRBV20-1	TGCAGTGCTAGTGTAGCGGGACTCCAAGAGACCCAGTACTTC	CSASVAGLQETQYF
many	.	TRBJ1-6	TRBV12-3/TRBV12-4	TGTGCCAGCAGTTTATCGGGCCACAATTCACCCCTCCACTTT	CASSLSGHNSPLHF
many	.	TRBJ2-7	TRBV10-3	TGTGCCATCAGGGCCGTGGGGGGCGCCTACGAGCAGTACTTC	CAIRAVGGAYEQYF
many	TRBD1	TRBJ2-2	TRBV4-1	TGCGCCAGCAGCCAAACTCGAGGGGGCCCTCAACCCGGGGAGCTGTTTTTT	CASSQTRGGPQPGELFF
many	TRBD1	TRBJ1-2	TRBV10-3	TGTGCCATCAGTGACCACCGGGACAGGGGCTATGGCTACACCTTC	CAISDHRDRGYGYTF
few	.	TRBJ2-4	TRBV6-5	TGTGCCAGCAGTTACGCCGGGGATTCCAAAAACATTAAGTACTTC	CASSYAGDSKNIKYF
.	TRBD2	TRBJ2-5	TRBV2	TGTGCCAGCTGCAGGCGGGGGGTCGAGACCCAGTACTTC	CASCRRGVETQYF
many	.	TRBJ1-5	TRBV12-3/TRBV12-4	TGTGCCAGCAGTTTAGGTTCGGGGGTACATCAGCCCCAGCATTTT	CASSLGSGVHQPQHF
many	.	TRBJ1-2	TRBV7-8	TGTGCCAGCAGCTTATCTAGGCTCTTCTATGGCTACACCTTC	CASSLSRLFYGYTF
.	.	TRBJ2-7	TRBV19	TGTGCCAGTAGTCAGATCCGGGACGGTGTTAACGAGCAGTACTTC	CASSQIRDGVNEQYF
few	.	TRBJ1-1	TRBV27	TGTGCCAGCAAATTATACAGCCTGAACACTGAAGCTTTCTTT	CASKLYSLNTEAFF
once	.	TRBJ2-7	TRBV12-3/TRBV12-4	TGTGCCAGCAGTTTAGGTTCCGAGGCCTACGAGCAGTACTTC	CASSLGSEAYEQYF
many	.	TRBJ2-7	TRBV2	TGTGCCAGCAACGCAGGAGGGGGTCTCGAGCAGTACTTC	CASNAGGGLEQYF
many	TRBD1	TRBJ2-7	TRBV6-1	TGTGCCAGCAGTCAAGGGACAGCACCCTACGTGCAGTACTTC	CASSQGTAPYVQYF
few	TRBD1	TRBJ2-7	TRBV27	TGTGCCAGCAGTCTATACGACAGGGTTGGATACGAGCAGTACTTC	CASSLYDRVGYEQYF
many	.	TRBJ1-5	TRBV28	TGTGCCAGCAGTTTGTCGATTTTGAGGTATAGCAATCAGCCCCAGCATTTT	CASSLSILRYSNQPQHF
many	.	TRBJ2-5	TRBV29-1	TGCAGCGTCGCTGATGGGACCCAGTACTTC	CSVADGTQYF
.	.	TRBJ2-2	TRBV3-1	TGTGCCAGCAGCCAAGTCGGTAGCGAGGTGAACACCGGGGAGCTGTTTTTT	CASSQVGSEVNTGELFF
many	.	TRBJ2-5	TRBV7-2	TGTGCCAGCAGCCCTCAGGGACTTCGCGAAGAGACCCAGTACTTC	CASSPQGLREETQYF
many	.	TRBJ2-7	TRBV13	TGTGCCAGCAGCTTAGCGCCAAACGAGCAGTACTTC	CASSLAPNEQYF
many	.	TRBJ1-5	TRBV6-2/TRBV6-3	TGTGCCAGCAGTTACCCCGGTAGAGGCAATCAGCCCCAGCATTTT	CASSYPGRGNQPQHF
.	TRBD1	TRBJ1-1	TRBV3-1	TGTGCCAGCAGCCCCCCGATGGGACAGGGTCGTGAAGCTTTCTTT	CASSPPMGQGREAFF
.	.	TRBJ2-7	TRBV6-4	TGTGCCAGCAGTGAAGGGCGGTTTAGGATCGGCGAGCAGTACTTC	CASSEGRFRIGEQYF
few	.	TRBJ2-7	TRBV4-3	TGCGCCAGCAGCCAAGATCTTCCATCTCGAGGCTACGGGCAGTACTTC	CASSQDLPSRGYGQYF
many	TRBD2	TRBJ2-5	TRBV20-1	TGCAGTGCTAGGTCATTGACTAGCGGGTCGGGAGAGACCCAGTACTTC	CSARSLTSGSGETQYF
many	.	TRBJ2-7	TRBV11-2	TGTGCCAGCTCCTCCGGGGGCTACGGGCAGTACTTC	CASSSGGYGQYF
many	.	TRBJ1-2	TRBV28	TGTGCCAGCAGTTCCTTCGGCCAAGAAGAGAGTGGCTACACCTTC	CASSSFGQEESGYTF
many	TRBD2	TRBJ2-7	TRBV6-5	TGTGCCAGCAAACCCCGACTAGCGTCCTACGAGCAGTACTTC	CASKPRLASYEQYF
many	.	TRBJ1-6	TRBV6-1	TGTGCCAGCAGTGTGACGAGGATGAATTCACCCCTCCACTTT	CASSVTRMNSPLHF
many	TRBD1	TRBJ2-7	TRBV28	TGTGCCAGCAGTCCAACAGGGGTCTCCTACGAGCAGTACTTC	CASSPTGVSYEQYF
.	.	TRBJ1-2	TRBV5-1	TGCGCCAGCAGCTTGGACAGGGTTCGTTCTGGCTACACCTTC	CASSLDRVRSGYTF
.	.	TRBJ1-5	TRBV3-1	TGTGCCAGCAGCCAAGGGCTACTAGGGGCGGGACAGCCCCAGCATTTT	CASSQGLLGAGQPQHF
.	.	TRBJ1-1	TRBV11-2	TGTGCCAGCAGCTTAGGCCTTGACTCAATGAACACTGAAGCTTTCTTT	CASSLGLDSMNTEAFF
.	TRBD2	TRBJ2-7	TRBV24-1	TGTGCCACCAGTGATACTAGCGGGGGTTACGAGCAGTACTTC	CATSDTSGGYEQYF
many	.	TRBJ1-1	TRBV5-4	TGTGCCAGCAGCTACACCGACGTGGGCTCTCAGGCTTTCTTT	CASSYTDVGSQAFF
many	.	TRBJ1-1	TRBV7-9	TGTGCCAGCAGCTCCTCAGGGGAAGCTTTCTTT	CASSSSGEAFF
.	.	TRBJ2-4	TRBV7-9	TGTGCCAGCAGCCTGATTGACATTCAGTACTTC	CASSLIDIQYF
many	TRBD2	TRBJ2-1	TRBV24-1	TGTGCCACTGCGGGACTAGCGGGAAGGAGCTCCTACAATGAGCAGTTCTTC	CATAGLAGRSSYNEQFF
many	.	TRBJ1-5	TRBV12-3/TRBV12-4	TGTGCCAGCAGTTCACAGAATAGCAATCAGCCCCAGCATTTT	CASSSQNSNQPQHF
many	TRBD2	TRBJ2-7	TRBV11-2	TGTGCCAGCAGCTTAGGCACTAGCGGAGCCAACTACGAGCAGTACTTC	CASSLGTSGANYEQYF
many	.	TRBJ1-2	TRBV6-1	TGTGCCAGCAGGAAGGACAGAAGAGATGGCTACACCTTC	CASRKDRRDGYTF
many	.	TRBJ2-6	TRBV30	TGTGCCTGGAATTCTGGGGCCAACGTCCTGACTTTC	CAWNSGANVLTF
.	.	TRBJ2-4	TRBV30	TGTGCCTGGAATTTGGGGGAAATCGGCAAAAACATTCAGTACTTC	CAWNLGEIGKNIQYF
few	.	TRBJ2-5	TRBV18	TGTGCCAGCTCACCATCGAGAATCGGGCTCGGCGAGACCCAGTACTTC	CASSPSRIGLGETQYF
.	TRBD2	TRBJ2-7	TRBV6-5	TGTGCCAGCAGTTCCGACGGAGCGGGGAATAACTACGAGCAGTACTTC	CASSSDGAGNNYEQYF
.	.	TRBJ1-1	TRBV12-3/TRBV12-4	TGTGCCAGCAGTTTAGTAAAGGGACAGAACACTGAAGCTTTCTTT	CASSLVKGQNTEAFF
many	.	TRBJ1-1	TRBV7-2	TGTGCCAGCAGCTTTGAAGCAGGGTCAAGCACTTTCTTT	CASSFEAGSSTFF
many	TRBD2	TRBJ2-4	TRBV6-1	TGTGCCAGCAGTCGAGGGACTAGAGGAGAGAACATTCAGTACTTC	CASSRGTRGENIQYF